What follows is one TCR beta chain and its context. This clonotype has ten or more counts. Its antigen is not yet known. No qualities accompany the bases; no much larger clone lies one base away. Libraries were prepared through PCR. Data came from an Illumina HiSeq 2500. TCR library preparation used molecular barcoding, with unique molecular identifiers applied to normalize quantification of the TCRbeta repertoire. TCRdb cleaned the public reads at Q25 with fastp, built clones with MiXCR and kept in-frame beta chains. Each CDR3 protein gets just one entry, which takes the most common genes and DNA from the rows behind it. For this sample there are about 110,000 distinct CDR3 sequences; around a tenth appear just once. Jointly, the top ten make up roughly a third of the sample. The CDR3, cysteine through phenylalanine, is 14 amino acids long. Only the CDR3 DNA stays, 42 bases, in frame from base 1. The germline V and J ends show losses of 8 bases and 9 bases respectively, and no gene match explains 12 bases of the junction. CDR1 and CDR2 are read off the germline V gene as MNHNS and SASEGT.

These data are taken from a study of T-cell reconstitution after alpha-beta-depleted transplantation in children (dated by TCRdb to about 2016). For the study in its entirety: T-cell immune reconstitution after TCRalphabeta/CD19-depleted allogeneic hematopoietic cell transplantation in children was quantitatively tracked in the study by means of TCR repertoire profiling.

Explained via the paper, the treatment or condition label denotes: allogeneic hematopoietic cell transplantation with graft depleted of TCRalphabeta T cells and CD19 B cells. TCRalphabeta/CD19-depleted allogeneic hematopoietic cell grafts were given to the transplant recipients, all of whom were children. What the authors observed across the whole study: In some patients, high TCRbeta diversity at day 60 was attributed to recipient T cells and intrathymic progenitors that had survived conditioning. About two months after transplant, the apparently early recovery of alphabetaT-cell counts reportedly depended on just several hundred clones that had expanded rapidly and came from non-depleted graft cells. Over subsequent months, a decline in hyperexpanded clone frequencies was noted, and after one year, T-cell counts and TCRbeta diversity were mostly ascribed to newly produced T cells.

The chain is encoded by TRBV6-1 joined to TRBJ2-1; 8 nucleotides in the junction match TRBD2. The sample consisted of PBMCs, taken before TCRalphabeta/CD19-depleted stem cell transplant. The sequence was collected from a boy aged 2 to 10 with acute lymphoblastic leukemia, due to receive a stem cell transplant. The DNA reads as follows: TGTGCCAGCGGGGGGACTAGAAAGTTCGGTGAGCAGTTCTTC. Translated, this gives CASGGTRKFGEQFF.